This TCR beta chain originates from a study of glioma-infiltrating T cells. Study-wide results and caveats: Tissue-blood divergence was below expectation in non-neoplastic patients, above in gliomas. Very few CDR3 sequences were shared between tissue and blood.

The iRepertoire nested amplicon-rescue multiplex PCR amplified TCR alpha and beta CDR3s from RNA. Tissue mRNA or PBMC total RNA, roughly 90-450 ng, went into one-step reverse transcription and amplification. TCRdb passed the multiplex PCR reads through MiXCR, listing each CDR3 protein once. The table lists roughly 200,000 distinct CDR3 sequences, 43% of them singletons, with around 5.3% in the top ten. This CDR3 has 16 amino acids. Germline V CDR1 and CDR2: DFQATT, SNEGSKA (reference sequence). The V and J ends lost 7 bases and 4 bases respectively, with 25 bases between them. On this clonotype: What it recognizes is unknown. Since a much larger clone is just one base distant, this may be a read error.

Sequenced input: glioma tissue, nonneoplastic brain tissue, or PBMCs (not recorded which). The chain is built from TRBV20-1 and TRBJ1-2; D uncertain. This TCR was recovered from a human donor with low-grade glioma or glioblastoma, undergoing nonglioma brain surgery, or in good health (not recorded which). The CDR3 region has the DNA TGCAGTGATTGGAGCGTTAACACTCATCAAGGCTATGGCTACACCTTC. As protein: CSDWSVNTHQGYGYTF.